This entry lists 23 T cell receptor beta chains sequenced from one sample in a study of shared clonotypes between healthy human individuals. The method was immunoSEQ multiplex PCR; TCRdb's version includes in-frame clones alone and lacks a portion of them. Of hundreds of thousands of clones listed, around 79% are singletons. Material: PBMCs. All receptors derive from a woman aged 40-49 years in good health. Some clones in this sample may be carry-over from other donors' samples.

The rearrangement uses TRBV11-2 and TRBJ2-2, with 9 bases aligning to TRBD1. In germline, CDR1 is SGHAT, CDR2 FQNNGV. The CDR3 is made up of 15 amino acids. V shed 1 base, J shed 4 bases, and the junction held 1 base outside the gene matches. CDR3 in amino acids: CASSLGTGATGELFF. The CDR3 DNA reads TGTGCCAGCAGCTTAGGGACAGGGGCCACCGGGGAGCTGTTTTTT.

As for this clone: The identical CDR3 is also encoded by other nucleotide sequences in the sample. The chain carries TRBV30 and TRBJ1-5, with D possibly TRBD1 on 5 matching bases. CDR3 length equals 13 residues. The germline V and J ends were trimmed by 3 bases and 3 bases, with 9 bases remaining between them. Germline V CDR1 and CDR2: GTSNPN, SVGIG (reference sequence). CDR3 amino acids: CAWRGGVNQPQHF. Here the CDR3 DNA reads TGTGCCTGGAGGGGGGGGGTCAATCAGCCCCAGCATTTT.

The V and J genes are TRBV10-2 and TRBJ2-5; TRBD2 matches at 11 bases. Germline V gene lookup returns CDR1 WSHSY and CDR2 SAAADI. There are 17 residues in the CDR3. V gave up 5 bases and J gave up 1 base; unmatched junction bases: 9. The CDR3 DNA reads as TGCGCCAGCAGTCCCCCTTCTAGCGGGAGGCCCCAAGAGACCCAGTACTTC. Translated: CASSPPSSGRPQETQYF.

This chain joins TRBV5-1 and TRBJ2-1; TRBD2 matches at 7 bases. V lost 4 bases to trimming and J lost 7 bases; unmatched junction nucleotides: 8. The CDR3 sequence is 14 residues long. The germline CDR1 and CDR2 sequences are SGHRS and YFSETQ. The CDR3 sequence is CASSPRTRRNEQFF. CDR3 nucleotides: TGCGCCAGCAGCCCAAGGACTAGGCGGAATGAGCAGTTCTTC. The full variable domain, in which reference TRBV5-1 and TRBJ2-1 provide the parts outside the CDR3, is KAGVTQTPRYLIKTRGQQVTLSCSPISGHRSVSWYQQTPGQGLQFLFEYFSETQRNKGNFPGRFSGRQFSNSRSEMNVSTLELGDSALYLCASSPRTRRNEQFFGPGTRLTVL.

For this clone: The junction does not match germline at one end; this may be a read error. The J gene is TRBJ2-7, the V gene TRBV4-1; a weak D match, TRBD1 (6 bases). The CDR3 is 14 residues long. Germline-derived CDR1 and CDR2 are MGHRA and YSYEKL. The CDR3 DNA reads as TGCGCCAGCAGCCCAGGCAGAGGGGGATACGGGCAGTACTTC. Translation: CASSPGRGGYGQYF.

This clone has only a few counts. The CDR3: CSARRGGPAFF. The DNA of the CDR3 is TGCAGTGCTAGGCGGGGAGGACCAGCTTTCTTT. The chain has TRBV20-1 and TRBJ1-1; D unresolved. Trimming took 3 bases from V and 10 from J, leaving 12 bases between them. CDR1 is DFQATT, CDR2 SNEGSKA, per germline (reference sequence). There are 11 residues in the CDR3.

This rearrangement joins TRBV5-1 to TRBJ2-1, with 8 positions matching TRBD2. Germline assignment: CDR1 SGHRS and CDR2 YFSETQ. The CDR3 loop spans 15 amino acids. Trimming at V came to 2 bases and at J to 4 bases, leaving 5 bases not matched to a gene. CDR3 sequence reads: CASSFRTSQYNEQFF. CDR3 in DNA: TGCGCCAGCAGCTTCCGGACTAGCCAGTACAATGAGCAGTTCTTC.

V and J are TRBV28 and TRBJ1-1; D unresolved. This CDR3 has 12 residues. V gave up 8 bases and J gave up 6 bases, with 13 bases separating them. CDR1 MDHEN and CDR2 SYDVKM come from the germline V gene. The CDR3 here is CASAPAAPEAFF. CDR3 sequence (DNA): TGTGCCAGCGCTCCCGCGGCCCCTGAAGCTTTCTTT.

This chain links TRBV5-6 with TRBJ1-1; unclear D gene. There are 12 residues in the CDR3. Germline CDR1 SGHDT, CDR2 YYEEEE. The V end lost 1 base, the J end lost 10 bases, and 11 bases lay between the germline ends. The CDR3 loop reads CASSLKGRTAFF. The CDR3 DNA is TGTGCCAGCAGCTTGAAGGGTCGGACAGCTTTCTTT. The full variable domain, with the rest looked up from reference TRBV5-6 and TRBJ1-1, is DAGVTQSPTHLIKTRGQQVTLRCSPKSGHDTVSWYQQALGQGPQFIFQYYEEEERQRGNFPDRFSGHQFPNYSSELNVNALLLGDSALYLCASSLKGRTAFFGQGTRLTVV.

CDR3 residues: CTSSQPVSGSPTDTQYF. Here the CDR3 DNA reads TGCACCAGCAGCCAGCCCGTTAGCGGGAGTCCCACAGATACGCAGTATTTT. The chain has TRBV1 and TRBJ2-3; the DNA was not used to check the table's D call, TRBD2. TRBV1 is a pseudogene locus. CDR3 size: 17 residues.

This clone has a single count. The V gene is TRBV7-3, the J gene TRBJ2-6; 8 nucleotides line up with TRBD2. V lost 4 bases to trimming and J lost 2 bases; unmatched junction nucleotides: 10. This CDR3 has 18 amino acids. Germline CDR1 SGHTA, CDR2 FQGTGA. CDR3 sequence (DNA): TGTGCCAGCAGCTCCACTAGCGGTACATTAGCTGGGGCCAACGTCCTGACTTTC. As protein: CASSSTSGTLAGANVLTF.

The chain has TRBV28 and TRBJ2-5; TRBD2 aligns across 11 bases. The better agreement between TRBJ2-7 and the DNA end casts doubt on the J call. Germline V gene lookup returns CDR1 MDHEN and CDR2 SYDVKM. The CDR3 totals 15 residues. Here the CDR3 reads CASRPVLAGVYEQYF. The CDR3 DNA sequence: TGTGCCAGCAGGCCGGTACTAGCGGGAGTCTACGAGCAGTACTTC.

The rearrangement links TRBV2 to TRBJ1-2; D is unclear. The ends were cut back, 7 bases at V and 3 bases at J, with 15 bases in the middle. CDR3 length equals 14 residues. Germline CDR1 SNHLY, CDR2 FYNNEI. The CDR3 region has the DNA TGTGCCAGCACCTGGAGCGGAACAGACTATGGCTACACCTTC. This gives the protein CASTWSGTDYGYTF.

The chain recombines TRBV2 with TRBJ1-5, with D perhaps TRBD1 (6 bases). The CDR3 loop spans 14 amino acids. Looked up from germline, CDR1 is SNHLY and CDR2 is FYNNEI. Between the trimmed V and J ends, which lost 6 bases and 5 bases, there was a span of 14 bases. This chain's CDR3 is CASRGDTEYQPQHF. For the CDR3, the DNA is TGTGCCAGCAGGGGGGACACTGAGTATCAGCCCCAGCATTTT.

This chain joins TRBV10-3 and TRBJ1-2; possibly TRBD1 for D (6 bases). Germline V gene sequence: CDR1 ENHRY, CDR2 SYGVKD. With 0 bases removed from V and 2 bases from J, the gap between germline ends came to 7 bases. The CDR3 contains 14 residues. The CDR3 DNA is TGTGCCATCAGTGAGTCACAGGGAAACTATGGCTACACCTTC. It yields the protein CAISESQGNYGYTF.

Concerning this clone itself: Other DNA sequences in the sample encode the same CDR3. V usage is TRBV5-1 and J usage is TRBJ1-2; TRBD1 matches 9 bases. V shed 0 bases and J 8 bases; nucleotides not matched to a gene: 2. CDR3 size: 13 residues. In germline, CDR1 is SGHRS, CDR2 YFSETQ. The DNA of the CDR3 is TGCGCCAGCAGCTTGGGACAGGGGGACGGCTACACCTTC. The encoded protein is CASSLGQGDGYTF.

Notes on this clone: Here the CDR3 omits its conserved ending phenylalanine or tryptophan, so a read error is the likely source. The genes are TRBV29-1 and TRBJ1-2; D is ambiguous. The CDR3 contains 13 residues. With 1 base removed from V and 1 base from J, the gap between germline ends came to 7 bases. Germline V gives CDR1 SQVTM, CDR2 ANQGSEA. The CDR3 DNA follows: TGCAGCGTTGAAGGCCTCCTTAACTATGGCTACACCCTC. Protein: CSVEGLLNYGYTL.

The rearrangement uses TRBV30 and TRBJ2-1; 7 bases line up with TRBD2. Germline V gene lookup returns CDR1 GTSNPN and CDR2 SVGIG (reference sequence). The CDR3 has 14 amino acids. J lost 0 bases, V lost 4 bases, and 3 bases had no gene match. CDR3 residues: CAWKGGSSYNEQFF. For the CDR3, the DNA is TGTGCCTGGAAGGGCGGGAGCTCCTACAATGAGCAGTTCTTC.

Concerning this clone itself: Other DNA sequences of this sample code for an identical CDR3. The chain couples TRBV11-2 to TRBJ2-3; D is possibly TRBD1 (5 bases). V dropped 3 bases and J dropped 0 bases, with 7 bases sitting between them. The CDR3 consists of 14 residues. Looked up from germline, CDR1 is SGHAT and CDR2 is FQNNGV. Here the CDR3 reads CASSFSGSTDTQYF. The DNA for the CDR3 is TGTGCCAGCAGCTTTTCAGGGAGCACAGATACGCAGTATTTT.

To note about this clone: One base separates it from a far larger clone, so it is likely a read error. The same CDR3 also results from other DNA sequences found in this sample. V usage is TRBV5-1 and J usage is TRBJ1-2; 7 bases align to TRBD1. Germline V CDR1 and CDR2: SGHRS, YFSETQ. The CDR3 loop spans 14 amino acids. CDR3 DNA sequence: TGCGCCAGCAGCTTGGCGGACAGGAACTATGGCTACACTTTC. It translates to CASSLADRNYGYTF.

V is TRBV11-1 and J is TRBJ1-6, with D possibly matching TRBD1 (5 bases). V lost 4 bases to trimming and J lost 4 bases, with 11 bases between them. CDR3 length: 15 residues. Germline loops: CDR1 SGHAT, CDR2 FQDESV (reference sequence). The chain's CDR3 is CASSSVGGYNSPLHF. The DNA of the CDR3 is TGTGCCAGCAGCTCCGTTGGGGGATATAATTCACCCCTCCACTTT.

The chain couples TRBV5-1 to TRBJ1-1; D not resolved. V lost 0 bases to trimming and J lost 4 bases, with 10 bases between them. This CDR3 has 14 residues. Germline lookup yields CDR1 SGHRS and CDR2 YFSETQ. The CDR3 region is CASSLAWGVTEAFF. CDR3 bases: TGCGCCAGCAGCTTGGCCTGGGGTGTCACTGAAGCTTTCTTT. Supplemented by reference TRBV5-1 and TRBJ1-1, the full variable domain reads KAGVTQTPRYLIKTRGQQVTLSCSPISGHRSVSWYQQTPGQGLQFLFEYFSETQRNKGNFPGRFSGRQFSNSRSEMNVSTLELGDSALYLCASSLAWGVTEAFFGQGTRLTVV.

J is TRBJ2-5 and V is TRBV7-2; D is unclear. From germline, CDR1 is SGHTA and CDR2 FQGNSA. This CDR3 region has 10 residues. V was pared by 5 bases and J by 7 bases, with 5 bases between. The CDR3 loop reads CASSPWTQYF. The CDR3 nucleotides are TGTGCCAGCAGCCCATGGACCCAGTACTTC.